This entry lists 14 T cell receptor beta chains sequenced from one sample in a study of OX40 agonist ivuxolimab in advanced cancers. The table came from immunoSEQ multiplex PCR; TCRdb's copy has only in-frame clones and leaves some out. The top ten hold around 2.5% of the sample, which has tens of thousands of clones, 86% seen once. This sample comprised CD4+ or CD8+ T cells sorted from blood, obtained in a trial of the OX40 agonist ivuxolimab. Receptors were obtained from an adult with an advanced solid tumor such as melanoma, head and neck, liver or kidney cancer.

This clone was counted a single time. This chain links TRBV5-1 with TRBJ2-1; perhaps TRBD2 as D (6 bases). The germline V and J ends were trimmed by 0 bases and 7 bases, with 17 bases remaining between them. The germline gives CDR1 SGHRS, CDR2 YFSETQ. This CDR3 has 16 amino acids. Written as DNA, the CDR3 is TGCGCCAGCAGCTTGGAATTGCGGGGTCGGGGAAATGAGCAGTTCTTC. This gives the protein CASSLELRGRGNEQFF.

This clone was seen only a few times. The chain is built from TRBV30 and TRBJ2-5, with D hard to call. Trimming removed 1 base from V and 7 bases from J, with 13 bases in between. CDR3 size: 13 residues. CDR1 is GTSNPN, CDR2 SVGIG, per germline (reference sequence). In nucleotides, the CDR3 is TGTGCCTGGAGTGGGGGTGGCCGGGCGACCCAGTACTTC. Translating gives CAWSGGGRATQYF.

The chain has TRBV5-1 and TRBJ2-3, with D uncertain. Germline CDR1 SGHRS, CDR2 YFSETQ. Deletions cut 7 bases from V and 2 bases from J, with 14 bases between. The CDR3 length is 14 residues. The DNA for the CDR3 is TGCGCCAGCTACACCGCTCCGGCCACAGATACGCAGTATTTT. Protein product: CASYTAPATDTQYF.

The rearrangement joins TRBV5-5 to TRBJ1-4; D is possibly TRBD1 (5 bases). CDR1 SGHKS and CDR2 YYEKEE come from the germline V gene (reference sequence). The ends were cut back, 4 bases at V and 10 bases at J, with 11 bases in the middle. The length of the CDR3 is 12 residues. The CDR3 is CASSPGLRKLFF. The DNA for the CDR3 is TGTGCCAGCAGCCCGGGGCTGCGAAAACTGTTTTTT.

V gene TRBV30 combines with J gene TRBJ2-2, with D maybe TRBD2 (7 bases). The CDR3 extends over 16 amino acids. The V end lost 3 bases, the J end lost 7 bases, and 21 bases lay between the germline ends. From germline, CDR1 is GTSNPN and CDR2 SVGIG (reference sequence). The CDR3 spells CAWSGMVGGAGGELFF. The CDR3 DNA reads TGTGCCTGGAGCGGGATGGTAGGGGGGGCCGGCGGGGAGCTGTTTTTT.

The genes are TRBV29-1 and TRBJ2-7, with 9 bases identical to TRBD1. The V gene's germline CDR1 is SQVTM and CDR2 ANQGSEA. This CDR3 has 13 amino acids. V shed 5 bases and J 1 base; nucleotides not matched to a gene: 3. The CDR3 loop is CSVPGQGSYEQYF. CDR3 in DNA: TGCAGCGTTCCAGGACAGGGGTCCTACGAGCAGTACTTC.

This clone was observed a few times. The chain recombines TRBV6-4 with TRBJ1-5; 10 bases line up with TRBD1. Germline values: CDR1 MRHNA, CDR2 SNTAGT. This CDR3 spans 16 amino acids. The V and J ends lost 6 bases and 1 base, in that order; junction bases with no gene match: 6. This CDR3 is CASSPGQGESNQPQHF. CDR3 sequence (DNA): TGTGCCAGCAGCCCCGGACAGGGGGAGAGCAATCAGCCCCAGCATTTT.

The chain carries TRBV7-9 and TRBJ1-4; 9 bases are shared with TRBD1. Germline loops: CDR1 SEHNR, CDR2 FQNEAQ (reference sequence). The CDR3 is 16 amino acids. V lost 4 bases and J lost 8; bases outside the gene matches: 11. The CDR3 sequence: CASSSRSTGGLEKLFF. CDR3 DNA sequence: TGTGCCAGCAGCTCAAGATCTACAGGGGGCTTAGAAAAACTGTTTTTT.

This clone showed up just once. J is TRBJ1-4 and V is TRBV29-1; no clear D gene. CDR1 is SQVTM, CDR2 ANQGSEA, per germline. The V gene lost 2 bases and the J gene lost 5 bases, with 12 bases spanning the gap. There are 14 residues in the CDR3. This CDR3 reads CSVEILGQNEKLFF. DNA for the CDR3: TGCAGCGTTGAAATTTTAGGGCAGAATGAAAAACTGTTTTTT.

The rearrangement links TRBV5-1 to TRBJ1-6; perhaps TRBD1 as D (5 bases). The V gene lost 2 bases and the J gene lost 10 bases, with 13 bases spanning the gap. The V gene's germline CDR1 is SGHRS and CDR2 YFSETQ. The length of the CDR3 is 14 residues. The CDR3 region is CASSLGAEASPLHF. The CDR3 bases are TGCGCCAGCAGCTTAGGGGCTGAAGCCTCACCCCTCCACTTT.

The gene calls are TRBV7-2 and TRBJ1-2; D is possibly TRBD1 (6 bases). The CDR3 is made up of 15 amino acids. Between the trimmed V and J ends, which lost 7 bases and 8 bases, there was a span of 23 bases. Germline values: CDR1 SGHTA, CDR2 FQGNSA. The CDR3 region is CASIAGARSLYGYTF. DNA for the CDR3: TGTGCCAGCATCGCGGGGGCTCGTTCCCTTTACGGCTACACCTTC. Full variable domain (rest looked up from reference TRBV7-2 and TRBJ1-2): GAGVSQSPSNKVTEKGKDVELRCDPISGHTALYWYRQSLGQGLEFLIYFQGNSAPDKSGLPSDRFSAERTGGSVSTLTIQRTQQEDSAVYLCASIAGARSLYGYTFGSGTRLTVV.

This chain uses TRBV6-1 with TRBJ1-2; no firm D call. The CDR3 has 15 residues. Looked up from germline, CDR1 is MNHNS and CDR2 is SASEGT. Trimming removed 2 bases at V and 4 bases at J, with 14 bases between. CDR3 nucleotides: TGTGCCAGCAGTGAAAACACGCCCCAGATCTATGGCTACACCTTC. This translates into CASSENTPQIYGYTF.

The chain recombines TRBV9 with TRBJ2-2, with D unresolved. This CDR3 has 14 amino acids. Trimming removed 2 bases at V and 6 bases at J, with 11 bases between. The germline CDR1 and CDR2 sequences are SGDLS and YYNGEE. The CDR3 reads CASSVRVGPGELFF. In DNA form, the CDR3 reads TGTGCCAGCAGCGTCCGAGTTGGGCCCGGGGAGCTGTTTTTT.

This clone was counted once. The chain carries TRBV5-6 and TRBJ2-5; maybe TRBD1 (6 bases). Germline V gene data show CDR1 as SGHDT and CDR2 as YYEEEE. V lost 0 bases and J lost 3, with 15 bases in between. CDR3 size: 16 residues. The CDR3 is CASSLAGAGAEETQYF. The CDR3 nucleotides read TGTGCCAGCAGCTTGGCCGGGGCAGGGGCTGAAGAGACCCAGTACTTC. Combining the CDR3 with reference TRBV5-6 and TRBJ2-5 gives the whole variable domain DAGVTQSPTHLIKTRGQQVTLRCSPKSGHDTVSWYQQALGQGPQFIFQYYEEEERQRGNFPDRFSGHQFPNYSSELNVNALLLGDSALYLCASSLAGAGAEETQYFGPGTRLLVL.